This TCR beta chain was identified in a study of blood T cell repertoires in COVID-19. Study-wide context: From T cells, B-cell-depleted T cells, or PBMCs came the material, which was cDNA or gDNA.

The protocol was immunoSEQ multiplex PCR, while the TCRdb copy is restricted to in-frame clones and leaves out a portion. Here the sample spans some 80,000 clones, 70% to 80% being singletons. The J segment lost 4 bases and the V segment lost 7 bases, leaving 5 bases of the junction unmatched. CDR1 is SQVTM and CDR2 is ANQGSEA in the germline V gene. The CDR3 is made up of 14 amino acids. The chain uses TRBV29-1 and TRBJ2-2, with 11 bases aligning to TRBD1. This TCR derives from a woman of 80 years or more with active or convalescent COVID-19. Sequencing was performed on peripheral blood. The CDR3 here is CSAGDRGGTGELFF. Here the CDR3 DNA reads TGCAGCGCCGGGGACAGGGGGGGCACCGGGGAGCTGTTTTTT.